This TCR beta chain was documented in a study of cytomegalovirus exposure and HLA in healthy donors. The CDR3 runs to 12 residues. J gave up 12 bases and V 5 bases, and 5 bases lay outside the gene matches. CDR1 and CDR2 from the germline V gene are SEHNR and FQNEAQ (reference sequence). Primers for the PCR totalled 60 Vbeta and 13 Jbeta. Measured with immunoSEQ multiplex PCR; TCRdb has only the in-frame clones, and not every one. The table has about 130,000 clones, about 84% seen once; the top ten hold more than 3%. The source of this sequence is a man between 18 and 29 years old in good health and CMV-seropositive. The sequenced sample was PBMCs. The V and J genes are TRBV7-9 and TRBJ2-3; 10 nucleotides align to TRBD2. CDR3 in DNA: TGTGCCAGCAGCCTAACTAGCGGGAATCAGTATTTT. Translation: CASSLTSGNQYF.